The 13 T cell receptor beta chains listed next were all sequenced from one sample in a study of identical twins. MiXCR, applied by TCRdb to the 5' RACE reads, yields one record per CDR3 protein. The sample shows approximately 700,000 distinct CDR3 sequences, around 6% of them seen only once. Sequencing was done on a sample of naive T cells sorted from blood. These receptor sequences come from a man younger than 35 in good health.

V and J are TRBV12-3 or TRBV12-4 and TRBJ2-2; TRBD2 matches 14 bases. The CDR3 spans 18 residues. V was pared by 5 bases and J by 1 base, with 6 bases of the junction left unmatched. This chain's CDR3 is CASSPGTSGGRNTGELFF. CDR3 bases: TGTGCCAGCAGTCCCGGGACTAGCGGGGGAAGGAACACCGGGGAGCTGTTTTTT.

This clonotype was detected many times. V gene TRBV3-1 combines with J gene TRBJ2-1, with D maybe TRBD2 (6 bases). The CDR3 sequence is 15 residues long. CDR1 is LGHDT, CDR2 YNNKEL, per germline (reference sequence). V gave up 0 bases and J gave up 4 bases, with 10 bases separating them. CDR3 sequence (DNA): TGTGCCAGCAGCCAAGAACTAGCAGAATACAATGAGCAGTTCTTC. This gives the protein CASSQELAEYNEQFF.

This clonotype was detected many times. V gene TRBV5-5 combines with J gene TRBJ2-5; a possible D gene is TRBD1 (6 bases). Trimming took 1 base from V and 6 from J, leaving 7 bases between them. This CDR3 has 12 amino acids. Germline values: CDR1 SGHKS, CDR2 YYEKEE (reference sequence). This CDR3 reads CASSLTGKTQYF. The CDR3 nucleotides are TGTGCCAGCAGCTTGACAGGGAAGACCCAGTACTTC.

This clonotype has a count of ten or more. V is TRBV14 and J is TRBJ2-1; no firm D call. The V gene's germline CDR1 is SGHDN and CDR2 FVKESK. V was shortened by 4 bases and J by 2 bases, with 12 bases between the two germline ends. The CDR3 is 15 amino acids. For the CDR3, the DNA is TGTGCCAGCAGCCTTACCAGAGGAGCCTACAATGAGCAGTTCTTC. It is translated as CASSLTRGAYNEQFF.

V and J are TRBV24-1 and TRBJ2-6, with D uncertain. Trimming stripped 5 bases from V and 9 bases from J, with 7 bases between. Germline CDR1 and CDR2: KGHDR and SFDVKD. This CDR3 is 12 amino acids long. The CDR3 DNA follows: TGTGCCACCAGTGGTCATAACAACGTCCTGACTTTC. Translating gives CATSGHNNVLTF.

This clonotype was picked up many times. Here the CDR3 reads CSARVDHVSYNEQFF. For the CDR3, the DNA is TGCAGTGCTAGAGTTGACCACGTCTCCTACAATGAGCAGTTCTTC. The chain uses TRBV20-1 and TRBJ2-1; D is uncertain. The CDR3 loop spans 15 amino acids. From germline, CDR1 is DFQATT and CDR2 SNEGSKA (reference sequence). The V and J ends lost 1 base and 0 bases respectively, with 10 bases between them.

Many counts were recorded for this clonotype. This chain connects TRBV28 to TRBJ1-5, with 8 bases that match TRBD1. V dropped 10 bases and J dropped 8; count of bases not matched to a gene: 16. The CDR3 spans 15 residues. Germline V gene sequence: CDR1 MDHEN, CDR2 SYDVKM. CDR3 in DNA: TGTGCCACCAAGGGGTGGCAGGGGGCAGATGAGCCCCAGCATTTT. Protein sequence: CATKGWQGADEPQHF.

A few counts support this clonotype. The CDR3 loop is CASSSSAPKEQFF. The CDR3 bases are TGCGCCAGCAGCTCTAGCGCCCCGAAAGAGCAGTTCTTC. V gene TRBV5-1 combines with J gene TRBJ2-1; a possible D gene is TRBD2 (6 bases). The V end lost 3 bases, the J end lost 10 bases, and 14 bases lay between the germline ends. The CDR3 spans 13 residues. CDR1 is SGHRS and CDR2 is YFSETQ in the germline V gene.

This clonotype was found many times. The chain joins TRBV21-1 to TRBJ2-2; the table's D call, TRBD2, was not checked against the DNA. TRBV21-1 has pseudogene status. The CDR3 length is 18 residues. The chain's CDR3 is CASSSGTSGRANTGELFF. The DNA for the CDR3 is TGTGCCAGCAGCAGCGGGACTAGCGGGAGGGCCAACACCGGGGAGCTGTTTTTT.

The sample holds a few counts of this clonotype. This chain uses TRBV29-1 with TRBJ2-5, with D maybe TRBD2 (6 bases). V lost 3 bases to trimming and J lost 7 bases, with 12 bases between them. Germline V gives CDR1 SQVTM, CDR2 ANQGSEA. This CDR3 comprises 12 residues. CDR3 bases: TGCAGCGTTGATCGTGGGGGGACGACCCAGTACTTC. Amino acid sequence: CSVDRGGTTQYF.

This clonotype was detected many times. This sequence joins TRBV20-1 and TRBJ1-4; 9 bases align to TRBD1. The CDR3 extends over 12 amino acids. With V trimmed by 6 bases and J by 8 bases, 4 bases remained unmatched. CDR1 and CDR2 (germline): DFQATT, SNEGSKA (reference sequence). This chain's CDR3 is CSAFGTGEKLFF. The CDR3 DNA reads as TGCAGTGCCTTCGGGACAGGGGAAAAACTGTTTTTT.

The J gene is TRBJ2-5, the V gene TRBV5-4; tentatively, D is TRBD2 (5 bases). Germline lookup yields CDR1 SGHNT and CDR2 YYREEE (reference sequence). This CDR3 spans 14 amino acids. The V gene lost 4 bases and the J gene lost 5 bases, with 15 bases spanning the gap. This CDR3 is CASSRGGGIETQYF. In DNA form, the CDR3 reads TGTGCCAGCAGCCGAGGAGGTGGGATTGAGACCCAGTACTTC.

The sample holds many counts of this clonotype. The CDR3 nucleotides are TGTGCCAGCAGTTACCTCGGGACTAGCGGCACCGGGGAGCTGTTTTTT. Protein product: CASSYLGTSGTGELFF. The chain couples TRBV6-2 or TRBV6-3 to TRBJ2-2, with 11 bases fitting TRBD2. This CDR3 is built from 16 residues. The V and J ends lost 2 bases and 4 bases, in that order; junction bases with no gene match: 3. The germline gives CDR1 MNHEY, CDR2 SVGEGT.